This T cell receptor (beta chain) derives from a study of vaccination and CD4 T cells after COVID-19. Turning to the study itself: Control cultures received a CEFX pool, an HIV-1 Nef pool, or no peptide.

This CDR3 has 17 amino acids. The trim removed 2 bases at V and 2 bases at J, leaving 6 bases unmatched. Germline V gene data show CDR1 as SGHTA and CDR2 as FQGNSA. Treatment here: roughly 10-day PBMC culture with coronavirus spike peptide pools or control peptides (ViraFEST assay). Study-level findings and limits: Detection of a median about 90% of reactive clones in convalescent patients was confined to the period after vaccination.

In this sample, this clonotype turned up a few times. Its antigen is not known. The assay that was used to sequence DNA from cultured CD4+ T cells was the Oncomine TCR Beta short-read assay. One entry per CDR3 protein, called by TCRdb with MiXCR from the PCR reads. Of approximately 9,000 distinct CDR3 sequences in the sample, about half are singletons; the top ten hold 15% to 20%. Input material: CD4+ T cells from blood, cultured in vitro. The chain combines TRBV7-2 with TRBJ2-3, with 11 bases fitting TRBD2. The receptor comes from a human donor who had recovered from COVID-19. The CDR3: CASSLNPSGRYTDTQYF. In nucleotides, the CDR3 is TGTGCCAGCAGCTTAAATCCTAGCGGGAGGTACACAGATACGCAGTATTTT.